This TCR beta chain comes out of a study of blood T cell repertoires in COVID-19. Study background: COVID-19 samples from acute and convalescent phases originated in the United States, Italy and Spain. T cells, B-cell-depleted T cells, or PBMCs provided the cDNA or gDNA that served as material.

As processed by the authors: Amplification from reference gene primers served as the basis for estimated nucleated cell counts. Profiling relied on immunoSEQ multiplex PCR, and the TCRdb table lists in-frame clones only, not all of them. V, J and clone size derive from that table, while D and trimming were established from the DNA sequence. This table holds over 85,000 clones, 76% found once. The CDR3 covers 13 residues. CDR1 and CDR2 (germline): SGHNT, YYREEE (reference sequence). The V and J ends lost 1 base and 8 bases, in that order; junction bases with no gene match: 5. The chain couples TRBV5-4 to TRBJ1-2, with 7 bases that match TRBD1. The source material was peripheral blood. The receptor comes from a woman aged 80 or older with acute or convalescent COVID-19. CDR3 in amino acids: CASSLRQGAGYTF. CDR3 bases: TGTGCCAGCAGCTTGCGACAGGGAGCGGGCTACACCTTC. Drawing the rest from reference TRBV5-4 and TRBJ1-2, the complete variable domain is ETGVTQSPTHLIKTRGQQVTLRCSSQSGHNTVSWYQQALGQGPQFIFQYYREEENGRGNFPPRFSGLQFPNYSSELNVNALELDDSALYLCASSLRQGAGYTFGSGTRLTVV.